The 9 T cell receptor beta chains in this list originate from one sample, sequenced in a study of cytomegalovirus exposure and HLA in healthy donors. A multiplex PCR was run with 60 Vbeta primers and 13 Jbeta primers. Libraries were prepared by immunoSEQ multiplex PCR; TCRdb keeps only in-frame clonotypes and omits some of them. The repertoire holds 90,000 to 110,000 clones, roughly 71% seen once, with roughly 5.3% in the top ten. The source material was PBMCs. These receptors all come from a woman in her 70s in good health and CMV-seropositive.

The chain is built from TRBV6-1 and TRBJ2-7; 7 nucleotides agree with TRBD2. V dropped 10 bases and J dropped 6; count of bases not matched to a gene: 15. The CDR3 has 14 amino acids. In germline, CDR1 is MNHNS, CDR2 SASEGT. CDR3 residues: CATGRGQGGSEQYF. CDR3 sequence (DNA): TGTGCCACCGGTCGAGGGCAGGGCGGGAGCGAGCAGTACTTC.

This clone was observed a few times. The V gene is TRBV18, the J gene TRBJ2-3; 8 bases are a match to TRBD1. V shed 4 bases, J shed 2 bases, and the junction held 5 bases outside the gene matches. Germline V lookup: CDR1 KGHSH, CDR2 LQKENI. This CDR3 has 15 residues. CDR3 region: CASSRQGADTDTQYF. CDR3 DNA sequence: TGTGCCAGCTCACGTCAGGGGGCCGACACAGATACGCAGTATTTT.

The rearrangement links TRBV5-5 to TRBJ1-6, with TRBD1 identical over 7 bases. Germline CDR1 SGHKS, CDR2 YYEKEE (reference sequence). Trimming took 7 bases from V and 10 from J; bases not matched to a gene: 11. The CDR3 runs to 14 residues. The CDR3 loop is CASGNRGDHSPLHF. CDR3 DNA sequence: TGTGCCAGCGGAAACAGGGGAGATCACTCACCCCTCCACTTT.

The V call is TRBV30, the J call TRBJ1-6; 8 bases are a match to TRBD1. V lost 1 base, J lost 9 bases, and 2 bases stayed unmatched. Germline V gene lookup returns CDR1 GTSNPN and CDR2 SVGIG (reference sequence). CDR3 length equals 13 residues. CDR3 sequence reads: CAWSGTGGSPLHF. CDR3 coding DNA: TGTGCCTGGAGTGGAACAGGGGGTTCACCCCTCCACTTT.

The genes are TRBV2 and TRBJ1-1; 7 bases are shared with TRBD1. CDR1 and CDR2 (germline): SNHLY, FYNNEI. CDR3 length: 14 residues. Germline trimming cut 7 bases from V and 0 bases from J; bases unmatched to any gene: 5. CDR3 DNA sequence: TGTGCCAGCACTCGGACAGGCCTGAACACTGAAGCTTTCTTT. Translation: CASTRTGLNTEAFF.

The genes are TRBV11-2 and TRBJ1-1, with D possibly being TRBD1 (6 bases). V was pared by 3 bases and J by 5 bases, with 16 bases between. This CDR3 is 15 amino acids long. CDR1 is SGHAT and CDR2 is FQNNGV in the germline V gene. The CDR3 loop reads CASSFTGAGRTEAFF. The CDR3 coding sequence is TGTGCCAGCAGCTTTACGGGGGCCGGGAGGACTGAAGCTTTCTTT.

This clone was seen a few times. CDR3 protein: CASSQAQTGTYGYTF. CDR3 coding DNA: TGCGCCAGCAGCCAAGCCCAGACAGGGACCTATGGCTACACCTTC. J is TRBJ1-2 and V is TRBV4-1; 7 bases align to TRBD1. The CDR3 covers 15 residues. With 1 base clipped from V and 4 bases from J, the junction kept 6 bases outside the gene matches. Germline values: CDR1 MGHRA, CDR2 YSYEKL.

This chain connects TRBV20-1 to TRBJ2-3, with D possibly being TRBD1 (5 bases). Germline V gene data show CDR1 as DFQATT and CDR2 as SNEGSKA (reference sequence). The V end was cut by 4 bases, the J end by 5 bases, with 7 bases between. This CDR3 has 11 amino acids. The CDR3 DNA follows: TGCAGTGCTACCCAGGGAGATACGCAGTATTTT. This gives the protein CSATQGDTQYF.

This chain joins TRBV5-4 and TRBJ2-3; D ambiguous. The CDR3 has 14 amino acids. Trimming pared 4 bases from V and 0 bases from J, leaving 9 bases between. Looked up from germline, CDR1 is SGHNT and CDR2 is YYREEE (reference sequence). The CDR3 protein is CASSRISSTDTQYF. The CDR3 bases are TGTGCCAGCAGCCGTATCTCTAGCACAGATACGCAGTATTTT.